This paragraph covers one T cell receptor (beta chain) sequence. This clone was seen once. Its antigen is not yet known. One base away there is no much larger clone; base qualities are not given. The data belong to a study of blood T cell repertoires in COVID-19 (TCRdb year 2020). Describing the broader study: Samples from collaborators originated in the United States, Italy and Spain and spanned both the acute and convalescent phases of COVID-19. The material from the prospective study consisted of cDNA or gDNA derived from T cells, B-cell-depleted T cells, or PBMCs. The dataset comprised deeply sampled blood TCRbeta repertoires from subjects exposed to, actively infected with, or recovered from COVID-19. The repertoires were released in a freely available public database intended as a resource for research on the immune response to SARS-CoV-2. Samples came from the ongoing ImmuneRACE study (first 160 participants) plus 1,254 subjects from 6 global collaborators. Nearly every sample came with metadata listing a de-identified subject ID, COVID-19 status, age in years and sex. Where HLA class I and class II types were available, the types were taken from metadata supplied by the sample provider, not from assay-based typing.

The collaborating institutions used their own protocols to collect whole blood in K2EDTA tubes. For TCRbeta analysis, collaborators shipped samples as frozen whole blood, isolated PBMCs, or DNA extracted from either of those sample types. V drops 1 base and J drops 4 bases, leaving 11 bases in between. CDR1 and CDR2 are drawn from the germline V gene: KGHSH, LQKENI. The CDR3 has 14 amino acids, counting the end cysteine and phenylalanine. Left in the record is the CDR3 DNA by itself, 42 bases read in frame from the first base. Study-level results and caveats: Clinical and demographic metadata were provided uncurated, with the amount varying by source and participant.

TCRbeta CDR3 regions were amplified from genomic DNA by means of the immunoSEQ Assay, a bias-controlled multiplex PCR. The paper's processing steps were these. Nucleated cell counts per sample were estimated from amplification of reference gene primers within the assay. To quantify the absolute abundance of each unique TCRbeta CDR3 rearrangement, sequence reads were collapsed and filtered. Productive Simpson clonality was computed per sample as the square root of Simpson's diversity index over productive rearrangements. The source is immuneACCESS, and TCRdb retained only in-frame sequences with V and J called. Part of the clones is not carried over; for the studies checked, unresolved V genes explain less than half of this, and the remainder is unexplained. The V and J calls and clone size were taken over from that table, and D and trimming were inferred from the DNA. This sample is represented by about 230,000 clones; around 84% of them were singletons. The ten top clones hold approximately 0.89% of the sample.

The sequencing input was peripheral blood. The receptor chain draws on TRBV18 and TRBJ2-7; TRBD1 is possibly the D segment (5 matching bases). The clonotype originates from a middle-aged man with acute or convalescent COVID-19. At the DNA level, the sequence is TGTGCCAGCTCACCACAGTTCCAGGGATACGAGCAGTACTTC. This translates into CASSPQFQGYEQYF.